The clone carrying this T cell receptor beta chain showed up just a few times. Its antigen remains unidentified. The record originates from a study of response to subunit inactivated influenza vaccine. Whole-study findings and limits: Authors suggested that a seasonal influenza vaccination recruits few new T cells each time.

TCRdb reanalysed the RT-PCR reads using MiXCR and keeps one entry per CDR3 protein. The table includes hundreds of thousands of distinct CDR3 sequences, around 16% detected once. Sample: PBMCs from blood, taken 12 days after vaccination. The origin of this receptor is a man over 45 who received an inactivated influenza vaccine.

This CDR3 reads CASSQDLIRPYEQYF. The CDR3 region has the DNA TGCGCCAGCAGCCAAGATTTGATAAGGCCCTACGAGCAGTACTTC. The chain links TRBV4-3 to TRBJ2-7; D unclear. The CDR3 is 15 amino acids. The germline V gene encodes CDR1 LGHNA and CDR2 YSLEER. V was cut by 0 bases and J by 2 bases, with 11 bases left in between.